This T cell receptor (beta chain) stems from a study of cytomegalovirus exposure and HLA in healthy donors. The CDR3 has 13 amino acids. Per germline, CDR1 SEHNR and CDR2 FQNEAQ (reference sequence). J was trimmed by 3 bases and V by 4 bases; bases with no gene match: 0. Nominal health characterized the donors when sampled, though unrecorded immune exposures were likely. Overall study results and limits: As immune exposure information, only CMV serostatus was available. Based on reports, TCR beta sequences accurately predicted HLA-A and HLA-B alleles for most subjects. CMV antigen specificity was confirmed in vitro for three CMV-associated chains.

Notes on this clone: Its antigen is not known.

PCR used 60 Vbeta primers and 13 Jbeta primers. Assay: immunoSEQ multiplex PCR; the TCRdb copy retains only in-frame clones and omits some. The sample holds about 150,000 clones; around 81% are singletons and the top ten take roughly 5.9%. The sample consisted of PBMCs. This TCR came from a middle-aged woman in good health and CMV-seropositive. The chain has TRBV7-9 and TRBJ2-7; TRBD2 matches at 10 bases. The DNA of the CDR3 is TGTGCCAGCAGCTCTAGCGGGAGCTACGAGCAGTACTTC. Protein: CASSSSGSYEQYF.